This T cell receptor (beta chain) was documented in a study of T cell responses to AZD1222 COVID-19 vaccine. Overall study results and limits: Donors were mostly white British, more females; clonal diversity possibly underestimated. After two AZD1222 doses, spike-specific TCR breadth and depth rose versus day 0.

The sample holds a few counts of this clone. Its antigen is unidentified. The CDR3 has 13 residues. Deletions cut 0 bases from V and 7 bases from J, with 8 bases between. From germline, CDR1 is SGHRS and CDR2 YFSETQ. Profiling relied on immunoSEQ multiplex PCR, and the TCRdb table lists in-frame clones only, not all of them. The sample shows about 150,000 clones, 75% to 95% of them seen only once. Sample: peripheral blood, taken 28 days after the second dose of the MenACWY control vaccine. The chain employs TRBV5-1 and TRBJ2-1; D possibly corresponds to TRBD2 (5 bases). The sequence came from an adult who received the MenACWY meningococcal vaccine as a control. The DNA for the CDR3 is TGCGCCAGCAGCTTGGCGGGGTTGAATGAGCAGTTCTTC. Protein product: CASSLAGLNEQFF.